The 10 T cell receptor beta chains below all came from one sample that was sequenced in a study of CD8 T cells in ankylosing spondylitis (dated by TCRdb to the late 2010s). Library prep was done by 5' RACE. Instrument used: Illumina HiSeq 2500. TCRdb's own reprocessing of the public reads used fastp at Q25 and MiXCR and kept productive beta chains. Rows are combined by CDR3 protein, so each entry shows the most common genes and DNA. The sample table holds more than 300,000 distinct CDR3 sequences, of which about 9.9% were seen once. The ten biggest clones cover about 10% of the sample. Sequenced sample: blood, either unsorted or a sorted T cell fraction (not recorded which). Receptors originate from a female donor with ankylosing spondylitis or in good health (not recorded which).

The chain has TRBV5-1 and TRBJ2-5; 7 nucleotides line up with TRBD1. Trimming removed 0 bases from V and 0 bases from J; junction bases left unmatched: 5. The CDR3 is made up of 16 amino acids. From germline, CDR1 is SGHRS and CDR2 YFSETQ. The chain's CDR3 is CASSLVQGVYQETQYF. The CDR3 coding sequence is TGCGCCAGCAGCTTGGTCCAGGGGGTGTACCAAGAGACCCAGTACTTC.

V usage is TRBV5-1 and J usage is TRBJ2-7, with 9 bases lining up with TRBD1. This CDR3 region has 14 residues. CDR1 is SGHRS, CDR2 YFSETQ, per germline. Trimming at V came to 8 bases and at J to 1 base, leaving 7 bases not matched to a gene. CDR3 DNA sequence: TGCGCCAGACCGGGGGACAGGGAGTCCTACGAGCAGTACTTC. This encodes CARPGDRESYEQYF.

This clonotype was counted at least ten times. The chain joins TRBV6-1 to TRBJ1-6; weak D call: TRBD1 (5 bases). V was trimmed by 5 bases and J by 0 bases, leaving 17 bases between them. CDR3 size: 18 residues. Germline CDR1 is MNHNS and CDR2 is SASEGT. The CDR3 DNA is TGTGCCAGCAGTAAAACGCGGGACGGCAGCTCCTATAATTCACCCCTCCACTTT. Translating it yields CASSKTRDGSSYNSPLHF.

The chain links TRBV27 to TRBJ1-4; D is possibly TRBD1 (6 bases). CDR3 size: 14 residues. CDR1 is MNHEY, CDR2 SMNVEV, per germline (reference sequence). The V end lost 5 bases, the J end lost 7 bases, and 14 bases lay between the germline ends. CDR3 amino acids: CASSRTGFFEKLFF. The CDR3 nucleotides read TGTGCCAGCAGTAGAACAGGGTTCTTTGAAAAACTGTTTTTT.

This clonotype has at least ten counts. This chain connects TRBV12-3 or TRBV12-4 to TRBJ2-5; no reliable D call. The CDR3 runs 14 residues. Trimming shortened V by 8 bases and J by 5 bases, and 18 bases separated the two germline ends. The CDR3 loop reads CASCADAHLETQYF. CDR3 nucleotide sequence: TGTGCCAGCTGTGCTGATGCCCACCTGGAGACCCAGTACTTC.

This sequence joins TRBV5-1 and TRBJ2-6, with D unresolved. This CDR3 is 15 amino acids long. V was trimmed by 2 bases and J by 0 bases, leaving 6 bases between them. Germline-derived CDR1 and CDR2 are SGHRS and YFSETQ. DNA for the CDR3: TGCGCCAGCAGCTTTCTTCTCTCTGGGGCCAACGTCCTGACTTTC. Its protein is CASSFLLSGANVLTF.

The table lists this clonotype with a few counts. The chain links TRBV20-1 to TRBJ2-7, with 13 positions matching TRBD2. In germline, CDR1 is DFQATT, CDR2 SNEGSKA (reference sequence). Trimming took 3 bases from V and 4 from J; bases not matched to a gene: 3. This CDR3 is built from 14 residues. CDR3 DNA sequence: TGCAGTGCTAGCCGGACTAGCGGGAGTTACGAGCAGTACTTC. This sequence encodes CSASRTSGSYEQYF.

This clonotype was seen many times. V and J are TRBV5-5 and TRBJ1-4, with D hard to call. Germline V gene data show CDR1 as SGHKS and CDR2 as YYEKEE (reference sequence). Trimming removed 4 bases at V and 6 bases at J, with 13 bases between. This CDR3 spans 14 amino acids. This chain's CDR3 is CASSGLGSDEKLFF. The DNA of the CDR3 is TGTGCCAGCAGCGGATTAGGGTCGGATGAAAAACTGTTTTTT. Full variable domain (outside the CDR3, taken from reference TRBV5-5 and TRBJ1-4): DAGVTQSPTHLIKTRGQQVTLRCSPISGHKSVSWYQQVLGQGPQFIFQYYEKEERGRGNFPDRFSARQFPNYSSELNVNALLLGDSALYLCASSGLGSDEKLFFGSGTQLSVL.

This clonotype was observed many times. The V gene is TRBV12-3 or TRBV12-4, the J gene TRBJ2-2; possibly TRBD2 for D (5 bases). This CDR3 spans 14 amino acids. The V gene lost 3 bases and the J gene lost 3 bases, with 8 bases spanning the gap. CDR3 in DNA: TGTGCCAGCAGTTTTCGGGAATACACCGGGGAGCTGTTTTTT. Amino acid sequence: CASSFREYTGELFF.

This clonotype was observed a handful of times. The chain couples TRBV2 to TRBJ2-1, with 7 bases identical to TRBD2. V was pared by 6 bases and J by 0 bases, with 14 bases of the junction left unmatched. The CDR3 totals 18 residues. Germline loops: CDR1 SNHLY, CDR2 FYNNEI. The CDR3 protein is CASRGTKRGLSSYNEQFF. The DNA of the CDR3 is TGTGCCAGCAGGGGGACTAAGCGCGGCTTGAGCTCCTACAATGAGCAGTTCTTC.